The 30 T cell receptor beta chains presented below share a single source sample, sequenced in a study of T cell changes during pregnancy in multiple sclerosis. Sequencing used immunoSEQ multiplex PCR; TCRdb keeps in-frame clones, though not all of them. This sample has about 40,000 clones, with around 90% found just once. The sequences come from peripheral blood, collected in the second trimester of pregnancy. These receptor sequences come from a female donor in good health, enrolled as a control in a pregnancy study.

This clone was observed a single time. V is TRBV19 and J is TRBJ1-2, with TRBD1 matching over 7 bases. Germline V gene lookup returns CDR1 LNHDA and CDR2 SQIVND (reference sequence). J lost 2 bases, V lost 2 bases, and 11 bases had no gene match. CDR3 length: 17 residues. The CDR3 spells CASSIIQGGQKNYGYTF. The CDR3 DNA reads as TGTGCCAGTAGTATAATTCAGGGGGGACAGAAGAACTATGGCTACACCTTC.

V gene TRBV6-5 combines with J gene TRBJ2-7; 10 bases agree with TRBD2. The CDR3 totals 15 residues. Germline V gene data show CDR1 as MNHEY and CDR2 as SVGAGI. With 3 bases clipped from V and 2 bases from J, the junction kept 4 bases outside the gene matches. This CDR3 reads CASSYSGTSAYEQYF. CDR3 sequence (DNA): TGTGCCAGCAGTTATTCCGGGACTAGCGCCTACGAGCAGTACTTC.

This clone has a single count. V usage is TRBV5-1 and J usage is TRBJ1-6; possibly TRBD1 for D (6 bases). CDR1 is SGHRS and CDR2 is YFSETQ in the germline V gene. The CDR3 has 16 amino acids. Trimming removed 5 bases from V and 8 bases from J, with 20 bases in between. Written as DNA, the CDR3 is TGCGCCAGCAGTCTGGAGTCCGGACAGAGATATTCACCCCTCCACTTT. Protein: CASSLESGQRYSPLHF.

This sequence joins TRBV4-3 and TRBJ2-3; D is undetermined. This CDR3 is 14 amino acids long. Germline V gives CDR1 LGHNA, CDR2 YSLEER. Trimming removed 0 bases from V and 1 base from J, with 5 bases in between. CDR3 region: CASSQERGTDTQYF. In nucleotides, the CDR3 is TGCGCCAGCAGCCAAGAGCGCGGCACAGATACGCAGTATTTT.

The gene calls are TRBV5-1 and TRBJ2-5; a possible D gene is TRBD1 (5 bases). Per the germline V gene, CDR1 is SGHRS and CDR2 is YFSETQ. The CDR3 is 14 residues long. V was cut by 1 base and J by 5 bases, with 12 bases left in between. The CDR3 region has the DNA TGCGCCAGCAGCTTGCAGGGTCTGGGGGAGACCCAGTACTTC. This sequence encodes CASSLQGLGETQYF.

The CDR3 DNA reads TGTGCCAGCAGTTCCGGGGACAGCTTCTACGAGCAGTACTTC. This encodes CASSSGDSFYEQYF. This chain links TRBV27 with TRBJ2-7; the match to TRBD1 covers 7 bases. The trim removed 4 bases at V and 3 bases at J, leaving 6 bases unmatched. Per the germline V gene, CDR1 is MNHEY and CDR2 is SMNVEV (reference sequence). CDR3 length: 14 residues.

This chain links TRBV30 with TRBJ1-1; 10 bases match TRBD1. The CDR3 loop spans 13 amino acids. Germline trimming cut 8 bases from V and 3 bases from J; bases unmatched to any gene: 6. Germline V CDR1 and CDR2: GTSNPN, SVGIG (reference sequence). In DNA form, the CDR3 reads TGTGCCGGCGACAGGGGGCGGGACACTGAAGCTTTCTTT. Translation gives CAGDRGRDTEAFF.

This chain joins TRBV6-5 and TRBJ2-1; D remains unclear. Trimming left V 2 bases short and J 8 bases short, with 10 bases between. Germline CDR1 and CDR2: MNHEY and SVGAGI. The CDR3 spans 13 residues. Here the CDR3 DNA reads TGTGCCAGCAGTTACCCTAGAACGTATGAGCAGTTCTTC. It encodes CASSYPRTYEQFF.

The chain joins TRBV10-3 to TRBJ2-7; TRBD2 matches 9 bases. The J segment lost 3 bases and the V segment lost 6 bases, leaving 6 bases of the junction unmatched. CDR3 length: 14 residues. CDR1 ENHRY and CDR2 SYGVKD come from the germline V gene. The CDR3 region is CAISQREAHYEQYF. CDR3 sequence (DNA): TGTGCCATCAGCCAGCGGGAGGCCCACTACGAGCAGTACTTC.

The V call is TRBV11-2, the J call TRBJ1-5, with D uncertain. CDR3 size: 16 residues. CDR1 and CDR2 (germline): SGHAT, FQNNGV. The V end was cut by 0 bases, the J end by 1 base, with 10 bases between. The CDR3 sequence: CASSLDWRVSNQPQHF. The DNA of the CDR3 is TGTGCCAGCAGCTTAGATTGGAGGGTCAGCAATCAGCCCCAGCATTTT. The variable domain in full, completed from reference TRBV11-2 and TRBJ1-5, reads EAGVAQSPRYKIIEKRQSVAFWCNPISGHATLYWYQQILGQGPKLLIQFQNNGVVDDSQLPKDRFSAERLKGVDSTLKIQPAKLEDSAVYLCASSLDWRVSNQPQHFGDGTRLSIL.

Only a few counts were recorded for this clone. The V and J genes are TRBV30 and TRBJ1-2, with no clear D. CDR3 length equals 11 residues. V lost 1 base, J lost 5 bases, and 5 bases lay in between. CDR1 and CDR2 (germline): GTSNPN, SVGIG (reference sequence). The CDR3 sequence: CAWSGGYGYTF. CDR3 in DNA: TGTGCCTGGAGTGGCGGGTATGGCTACACCTTC.

This chain uses TRBV7-2 with TRBJ1-2, with D unclear. In germline, CDR1 is SGHTA, CDR2 FQGNSA. Trimming left V 1 base short and J 8 bases short, with 8 bases between. This CDR3 has 12 amino acids. Here the CDR3 reads CASSLDAGGYTF. Written as DNA, the CDR3 is TGTGCCAGCAGCTTAGACGCCGGGGGCTACACCTTC.

This clone was recorded only once. Written as DNA, the CDR3 is TGTGCCAGCAGTGAAGAGGTTAGCGTTTACGAGCAGTACTTC. Encoded protein: CASSEEVSVYEQYF. The chain employs TRBV2 and TRBJ2-7, with TRBD2 as a possible D gene (5 bases). Trimming stripped 1 base from V and 4 bases from J, with 11 bases between. This CDR3 comprises 14 residues. Germline loops: CDR1 SNHLY, CDR2 FYNNEI.

This clone came up once. The V call is TRBV4-1, the J call TRBJ2-1, with 11 bases that match TRBD2. The germline V gene encodes CDR1 MGHRA and CDR2 YSYEKL. This CDR3 comprises 16 residues. J was trimmed by 8 bases and V by 0 bases; bases with no gene match: 6. The CDR3 DNA sequence: TGCGCCAGCAGCCAAGAATTAGCGGGAGGGCCTTATGAGCAGTTCTTC. Its protein is CASSQELAGGPYEQFF.

CDR3 region: CASSLAGDRGNTEAFF. The CDR3 bases are TGCGCCAGCAGCTTGGCCGGGGACAGGGGGAACACTGAAGCTTTCTTT. This chain uses TRBV5-1 with TRBJ1-1, with 10 bases lining up with TRBD1. Germline CDR1 SGHRS, CDR2 YFSETQ. The V gene end was trimmed by 0 bases and the J gene end by 1 base; junction bases not matched to a gene: 3. CDR3 size: 16 residues. The entire variable domain, with the rest obtained from reference TRBV5-1 and TRBJ1-1, is as follows: KAGVTQTPRYLIKTRGQQVTLSCSPISGHRSVSWYQQTPGQGLQFLFEYFSETQRNKGNFPGRFSGRQFSNSRSEMNVSTLELGDSALYLCASSLAGDRGNTEAFFGQGTRLTVV.

This clone was observed a single time. The chain is built from TRBV6-1 and TRBJ2-7, with TRBD1 as a possible D gene (5 bases). Germline V lookup: CDR1 MNHNS, CDR2 SASEGT. V lost 7 bases, J lost 3 bases, and 19 bases lay in between. This CDR3 is 15 amino acids long. CDR3 coding DNA: TGTGCCAGCACCTCGACCTCGGACAAATTCTACGAGCAGTACTTC. Translating gives CASTSTSDKFYEQYF.

This chain joins TRBV29-1 and TRBJ2-7; 7 nucleotides match TRBD2. The V gene's germline CDR1 is SQVTM and CDR2 ANQGSEA. J was trimmed by 6 bases and V by 7 bases; bases with no gene match: 12. The CDR3 is 13 residues long. CDR3 amino acids: CSATTSWSPEQYF. The CDR3 DNA reads as TGCAGCGCCACGACTAGCTGGAGTCCCGAGCAGTACTTC.

The chain employs TRBV4-3 and TRBJ1-6; D not resolved. V was trimmed by 0 bases and J by 13 bases, leaving 10 bases between them. This CDR3 comprises 13 residues. Germline CDR1 and CDR2: LGHNA and YSLEER. The CDR3 sequence is CASSQESGTPLHF. The CDR3 bases are TGCGCCAGCAGCCAAGAGTCCGGTACCCCCCTCCACTTT.

V usage is TRBV19 and J usage is TRBJ1-2; the match to TRBD1 covers 9 bases. The CDR3 runs to 14 residues. Per the germline V gene, CDR1 is LNHDA and CDR2 is SQIVND (reference sequence). After removal of 2 bases from V and 11 bases from J, the junction contained 9 bases not matched to a gene. The CDR3 is CASSIQVDRGEYTF. The DNA of the CDR3 is TGTGCCAGTAGTATACAGGTGGACAGGGGAGAGTACACCTTC.

The gene calls are TRBV7-2 and TRBJ2-3; tentative D call: TRBD2 (6 bases). V lost 3 bases and J lost 0, with 19 bases in between. CDR1 and CDR2 (germline): SGHTA, FQGNSA. CDR3 length equals 18 residues. The CDR3 nucleotides read TGTGCCAGCAGCTTGGGAGCGGGCCCGACTACTAGCACAGATACGCAGTATTTT. This translates into CASSLGAGPTTSTDTQYF.

V gene TRBV5-6 combines with J gene TRBJ1-2, with a possible D match to TRBD1 (5 bases). Trimming pared 4 bases from V and 4 bases from J, leaving 11 bases between. Germline assignment: CDR1 SGHDT and CDR2 YYEEEE. The CDR3 has 13 amino acids. The CDR3 sequence: CASSGARIYGYTF. In DNA form, the CDR3 reads TGTGCCAGCAGCGGGGCGCGGATCTATGGCTACACCTTC.

This clone was counted only a few times. This chain joins TRBV27 and TRBJ1-1, with 9 positions matching TRBD1. Losses at the gene ends were 3 bases for V and 0 bases for J; bases not matched to a gene: 2. CDR1 is MNHEY, CDR2 SMNVEV, per germline (reference sequence). The CDR3 is made up of 15 amino acids. The CDR3 spells CASSLGQGVNTEAFF. The CDR3 nucleotides are TGTGCCAGCAGTTTGGGACAGGGAGTGAACACTGAAGCTTTCTTT.

J is TRBJ2-3 and V is TRBV6-4, with D possibly being TRBD2 (5 bases). Looked up from germline, CDR1 is MRHNA and CDR2 is SNTAGT. CDR3 length: 14 residues. Trimming took 6 bases from V and 0 from J, leaving 10 bases between them. The CDR3 loop is CASSRGGSTDTQYF. CDR3 in DNA: TGTGCCAGCAGCCGGGGTGGGAGCACAGATACGCAGTATTTT.

This chain joins TRBV19 and TRBJ2-7; possible D gene TRBD1, 5 bases. The CDR3 is made up of 15 amino acids. V was trimmed by 5 bases and J by 0 bases, leaving 14 bases between them. In germline, CDR1 is LNHDA, CDR2 SQIVND (reference sequence). The CDR3 protein is CASSRRQGSSYEQYF. CDR3 DNA: TGTGCCAGTAGTCGTAGGCAGGGAAGCTCCTACGAGCAGTACTTC.

The sample holds a few counts of this clone. This chain joins TRBV29-1 and TRBJ1-1; 9 nucleotides line up with TRBD1. Germline-derived CDR1 and CDR2 are SQVTM and ANQGSEA. The junction had 12 bases not matched to a gene; V was cut back by 8 bases and J by 5 bases. The length of the CDR3 is 14 residues. The CDR3 reads CSSRRETGGTEAFF. The CDR3, as DNA: TGCAGCTCCAGGCGGGAGACAGGGGGGACTGAAGCTTTCTTT.

V is TRBV6-1 and J is TRBJ1-1, with D possibly TRBD1 on 6 matching bases. The CDR3 sequence is 13 residues long. Per the germline V gene, CDR1 is MNHNS and CDR2 is SASEGT. The germline V and J ends were trimmed by 5 bases and 7 bases, with 14 bases remaining between them. The CDR3 DNA follows: TGTGCCAGCAGTTCCGGACAGCAAGTTGAAGCTTTCTTT. As protein: CASSSGQQVEAFF.

This clone was recorded only once. Here the CDR3 DNA reads TGTGCCAGCAGTTTATCCCCACGTTTCGGTAGCAATCAGCCCCAGCATTTT. Translation gives CASSLSPRFGSNQPQHF. The V gene is TRBV27, the J gene TRBJ1-5, with D unresolved. From germline, CDR1 is MNHEY and CDR2 SMNVEV (reference sequence). CDR3 length: 17 amino acids. V was cut by 0 bases and J by 0 bases, with 12 bases left in between.

V gene TRBV6-5 combines with J gene TRBJ2-2; D possibly corresponds to TRBD2 (6 bases). V lost 0 bases and J 3 bases, leaving 11 bases between the germline ends. The CDR3 sequence is 16 residues long. Germline V CDR1 and CDR2: MNHEY, SVGAGI. The CDR3 nucleotides are TGTGCCAGCAGTTACTCGCGGGACTCCTACACCGGGGAGCTGTTTTTT. It yields the protein CASSYSRDSYTGELFF.

This clone was seen only a few times. The CDR3 DNA reads as TGTGCCTGGAGTGTGGACAGGGCGGTCAATCAGCCCCAGCATTTT. This codes for CAWSVDRAVNQPQHF. The chain joins TRBV30 to TRBJ1-5; the match to TRBD1 covers 8 bases. In germline, CDR1 is GTSNPN, CDR2 SVGIG (reference sequence). The CDR3 is 15 amino acids. V trimming: 0 bases; J trimming: 3 bases; junction bases outside the gene matches: 4.

The chain combines TRBV5-4 with TRBJ2-3; TRBD2 agrees at 11 bases. CDR3 size: 16 residues. Per the germline V gene, CDR1 is SGHNT and CDR2 is YYREEE (reference sequence). V shed 4 bases, J shed 0 bases, and the junction held 4 bases outside the gene matches. The CDR3 here is CASSDRTSGSTDTQYF. CDR3 nucleotides: TGTGCCAGCAGCGATCGGACTAGCGGGAGCACAGATACGCAGTATTTT.